One and the same sample provided the 5 T cell receptor beta chains below, sequenced in a study of control samples from healthy donors and cancer patients. Libraries were prepared by immunoSEQ multiplex PCR; TCRdb keeps only in-frame clonotypes and omits some of them. The repertoire holds around 150,000 clones, with roughly 95% as singletons. Sequenced input: blood. The source of these receptors is a woman younger than 45 in good health.

V and J are TRBV19 and TRBJ1-3; 9 nucleotides line up with TRBD1. This CDR3 has 16 amino acids. The germline V gene has CDR1 LNHDA and CDR2 SQIVND (reference sequence). V dropped 4 bases and J dropped 1; count of bases not matched to a gene: 5. The CDR3 DNA follows: TGTGCCAGTAGTACGCCGACAGGGGGTTCTGGAAACACCATATATTTT. This gives the protein CASSTPTGGSGNTIYF.

The chain links TRBV10-1 to TRBJ1-1; TRBD1 matches at 9 bases. The CDR3 has 14 amino acids. The trim removed 2 bases at V and 8 bases at J, leaving 6 bases unmatched. The germline V gene encodes CDR1 WNHNN and CDR2 SYGVQD (reference sequence). This CDR3 is CASSETTGGMEAFF. The CDR3 DNA is TGCGCCAGCAGTGAGACGACAGGGGGAATGGAAGCTTTCTTT.

The chain recombines TRBV28 with TRBJ2-7; 15 bases line up with TRBD2. Trimming cost V 8 bases and J 2 bases; bases outside gene matches: 10. CDR1 and CDR2 (germline): MDHEN, SYDVKM. There are 17 residues in the CDR3. CDR3 residues: CASFGGLAGGLPYEQYF. CDR3 coding DNA: TGTGCCAGCTTTGGGGGACTAGCGGGGGGCCTCCCCTACGAGCAGTACTTC.

V is TRBV3-1 (or the pseudogene TRBV3-2) and J is TRBJ1-6; weak D call: TRBD1 (6 bases). Germline CDR1 LGHDT, CDR2 YNNKEL (reference sequence). CDR3 size: 16 residues. V was pared by 6 bases and J by 0 bases, with 12 bases between. CDR3 amino acids: CASSLLGGSYNSPLHF. CDR3 in DNA: TGTGCCAGCAGTCTATTAGGGGGCTCCTATAATTCACCCCTCCACTTT.

The chain has TRBV18 and TRBJ1-4, with D tentatively TRBD1 (5 bases). CDR1 is KGHSH, CDR2 LQKENI, per germline. Trimming took 4 bases from V and 8 from J, leaving 11 bases between them. The CDR3 sequence is 13 residues long. Here the CDR3 reads CASSLRADEKLFF. CDR3 bases: TGTGCCAGCTCACTCAGGGCGGACGAAAAACTGTTTTTT.